Sequencing of this TCR beta chain was carried out in a study of CD8+ T cells in alopecia areata. Regarding treatment: oral pan-JAK inhibitor, 5-10 mg twice daily. Points on this clone: Its antigen is currently unknown.

CDR1 and CDR2 from the germline V gene are MDHEN and SYDVKM. Trimming removed 5 bases from V and 1 base from J, with 8 bases in between. The CDR3 runs to 13 residues. Points from the study as a whole: A large proportion of expanded lesional clones were detected persisting in scalp and blood during tofacitinib.

Isolated RNA was reverse transcribed into cDNA used as the sequencing template. Using immunoSEQ multiplex PCR, the repertoire was profiled, and TCRdb retains in-frame clones only, with some absent. Of about 190,000 clones listed, more than 55% are singletons. This chain uses TRBV28 with TRBJ2-5; TRBD2 is a possible D gene (6 bases). The sequenced sample was CD4+ T cells sorted from blood, obtained at week 4, from a patient treated with tofacitinib. This clonotype was obtained from a human donor with alopecia areata. Written as DNA, the CDR3 is TGTGCCAGCAGTCAGGGAGGCCAAGAGACCCAGTACTTC. Its protein product is CASSQGGQETQYF.